This T cell receptor (beta chain) appears in the sequencing data of a study of T cells in Graves' hyperthyroidism and ophthalmopathy. General observations from the study: Among thyroid clonotypes expanded above 0.001, most also appeared in blood.

Graves' hyperthyroidism is called stable when ophthalmopathy does not progress within 18 months. This clonotype was seen repeatedly, ten times or more. The antigen remains undetermined. V lost 9 bases to trimming and J lost 2 bases; unmatched junction nucleotides: 9. This CDR3 contains 14 residues. Germline V gives CDR1 KGHDR, CDR2 SFDVKD. TCR beta CDR3 region amplification was performed from RNA transcripts. The primer set for the first-round RT-PCR of the TCR CDR3 was HTBI. TCRdb reanalysed the multiplex PCR reads using MiXCR and keeps one entry per CDR3 protein. The sample consists of hundreds of thousands of distinct CDR3 sequences, approximately 15% of them appearing once.

The source of this sequence is a woman between 25 and 40 years old with Graves' hyperthyroidism. Sequenced input: blood. The chain is built from TRBV24-1 and TRBJ2-7, with 7 bases aligning to TRBD1. The CDR3 sequence is CATSGTGDPYEQYF. The DNA for the CDR3 is TGTGCCACCTCGGGAACAGGGGACCCCTACGAGCAGTACTTC.